These 28 T cell receptor beta chains were sequenced from one sample in a study of siplizumab effects on memory and regulatory T cells. The table came from immunoSEQ multiplex PCR; TCRdb's copy has only in-frame clones and leaves some out. The sample shows 70,000 to 95,000 clones, 80% to 95% of them seen only once. The sequencing sample was made of CD8+ T cells sorted from blood. Receptors were obtained from a human donor in good health.

V and J are TRBV29-1 and TRBJ2-1; D might be TRBD2 (5 bases). This CDR3 has 11 amino acids. CDR1 is SQVTM, CDR2 ANQGSEA, per germline. Trimming stripped 2 bases from V and 10 bases from J, with 9 bases between. The CDR3 reads CSVEIREEQFF. The CDR3 DNA reads as TGCAGCGTTGAAATCCGGGAAGAGCAGTTCTTC.

V is TRBV6-1 and J is TRBJ1-5, with D hard to call. The CDR3 consists of 11 residues. The germline CDR1 and CDR2 sequences are MNHNS and SASEGT. The V and J ends lost 2 bases and 9 bases respectively, with 5 bases between them. CDR3 residues: CASSEFPPQHF. The CDR3 nucleotides are TGTGCCAGCAGTGAATTTCCGCCCCAGCATTTT.

The chain links TRBV2 to TRBJ2-2, with unresolved D. From germline, CDR1 is SNHLY and CDR2 FYNNEI. The CDR3 is 14 residues long. Trimming pared 2 bases from V and 4 bases from J, leaving 8 bases between. The CDR3 DNA sequence: TGTGCCAGCAGTGAACCCACCACCACCGGGGAGCTGTTTTTT. It translates to CASSEPTTTGELFF.

V and J are TRBV4-1 and TRBJ1-5; D is uncertain. The ends were cut back, 0 bases at V and 7 bases at J, with 13 bases in the middle. The germline gives CDR1 MGHRA, CDR2 YSYEKL. The CDR3 contains 15 residues. The CDR3 here is CASSQDAGSYQPQHF. The CDR3 DNA is TGCGCCAGCAGCCAAGATGCGGGATCTTACCAGCCCCAGCATTTT.

This chain joins TRBV7-2 and TRBJ2-1, with 14 nucleotides matching TRBD2. Germline V gives CDR1 SGHTA, CDR2 FQGNSA. The CDR3 has 19 residues. With 1 base clipped from V and 4 bases from J, the junction kept 9 bases outside the gene matches. CDR3 amino acids: CASSLGVRTSGRRYNEQFF. The CDR3 nucleotides read TGTGCCAGCAGCTTAGGGGTTAGGACTAGCGGGAGGAGGTACAATGAGCAGTTCTTC.

The CDR3 here is CASSIFSGGPYNEQFF. The CDR3 nucleotides are TGTGCCAGCAGCATATTTAGCGGAGGGCCCTACAATGAGCAGTTCTTC. This rearrangement joins TRBV5-8 to TRBJ2-1, with a tentative D call TRBD2 (6 bases). V gave up 4 bases and J gave up 2 bases, with 16 bases separating them. This CDR3 is 16 amino acids long. Germline lookup yields CDR1 SGHTS and CDR2 YDEGEE. The variable domain in full, completed from reference TRBV5-8 and TRBJ2-1, reads EAGVTQSPTHLIKTRGQQATLRCSPISGHTSVYWYQQALGLGLQFLLWYDEGEERNRGNFPPRFSGRQFPNYSSELNVNALELEDSALYLCASSIFSGGPYNEQFFGPGTRLTVL.

The chain carries TRBV30 and TRBJ2-7; TRBD2 is a possible D gene (6 bases). The V and J ends lost 0 bases and 4 bases respectively, with 16 bases between them. The CDR3 extends over 15 amino acids. Germline CDR1 is GTSNPN and CDR2 is SVGIG (reference sequence). CDR3 DNA: TGTGCCTGGAGTGTACCGCGGGAAGGTGTATACGAGCAGTACTTC. This gives the protein CAWSVPREGVYEQYF.

The V gene is TRBV5-6, the J gene TRBJ1-1; possibly TRBD1 for D (6 bases). The CDR3 totals 13 residues. Trimming cost V 3 bases and J 0 bases, with 6 bases left between them. Germline lookup yields CDR1 SGHDT and CDR2 YYEEEE. This CDR3 reads CASSWGLNTEAFF. Here the CDR3 DNA reads TGTGCCAGCAGCTGGGGGCTGAACACTGAAGCTTTCTTT.

This chain connects TRBV11-3 to TRBJ2-1; TRBD1 matches 7 bases. The ends lost 7 bases at V and 10 bases at J; junction bases unmatched: 7. The CDR3 is 12 residues long. Germline CDR1 is SGHNT and CDR2 is YENEEA. The CDR3 loop is CASKGTVIEQFF. The CDR3 DNA reads TGTGCCAGCAAGGGGACAGTAATCGAGCAGTTCTTC. The full variable domain, completed using reference TRBV11-3 and TRBJ2-1, is EAGVVQSPRYKIIEKKQPVAFWCNPISGHNTLYWYLQNLGQGPELLIRYENEEAVDDSQLPKDRFSAERLKGVDSTLKIQPAELGDSAVYLCASKGTVIEQFFGPGTRLTVL.

The chain has TRBV11-1 and TRBJ2-5; TRBD2 might be the D (5 bases). The germline V gene has CDR1 SGHAT and CDR2 FQDESV (reference sequence). The V and J ends lost 5 bases and 2 bases respectively, with 9 bases between them. CDR3 size: 13 residues. CDR3 in amino acids: CASSRGSQETQYF. CDR3 coding DNA: TGTGCCAGCAGCCGCGGGTCTCAAGAGACCCAGTACTTC.

The J gene is TRBJ1-2, the V gene TRBV6-1; TRBD1 might be the D (6 bases). CDR3 length: 16 amino acids. The germline CDR1 and CDR2 sequences are MNHNS and SASEGT. Trimming pared 0 bases from V and 4 bases from J, leaving 15 bases between. CDR3 region: CASSEAATGAIYGYTF. The CDR3 coding sequence is TGTGCCAGCAGTGAAGCCGCGACAGGAGCAATCTATGGCTACACCTTC.

The sample holds one count of this clone. The rearrangement uses TRBV6-4 and TRBJ2-1, with 9 bases matching TRBD2. V was clipped by 3 bases and J by 5 bases; unmatched bases: 2. Germline V CDR1 and CDR2: MRHNA, SNTAGT. The CDR3 length is 14 residues. The CDR3 nucleotides read TGTGCCAGCAGTGAGACTAGCGGACACAATGAGCAGTTCTTC. Translated: CASSETSGHNEQFF.

This clone has only one observation. The chain couples TRBV7-3 to TRBJ2-5, with D perhaps given as TRBD1 or TRBD2 (7 bases each). V lost 5 bases, J lost 4 bases, and 17 bases lay in between. The germline gives CDR1 SGHTA, CDR2 FQGTGA. There are 15 residues in the CDR3. CDR3 sequence reads: CASSPLQGGSETQYF. CDR3 coding DNA: TGTGCCAGCAGCCCTCTCCAGGGGGGGTCAGAGACCCAGTACTTC.

V gene TRBV7-2 combines with J gene TRBJ2-1, with 9 nucleotides matching TRBD2. The germline CDR1 and CDR2 sequences are SGHTA and FQGNSA. The CDR3 covers 13 residues. V lost 10 bases to trimming and J lost 4 bases; unmatched junction nucleotides: 5. CDR3 in DNA: TGTGCCAACGGACTAGCGAGTTACAATGAGCAGTTCTTC. This encodes CANGLASYNEQFF.

V usage is TRBV19 and J usage is TRBJ2-7; 7 bases align to TRBD1. The CDR3 extends over 16 amino acids. Germline-derived CDR1 and CDR2 are LNHDA and SQIVND (reference sequence). V was pared by 3 bases and J by 0 bases, with 8 bases of the junction left unmatched. This chain's CDR3 is CASSIDGTVYSYEQYF. The CDR3 coding sequence is TGTGCCAGTAGTATCGACGGGACAGTTTACTCCTACGAGCAGTACTTC.

This chain connects TRBV7-9 to TRBJ2-5; D assignment may be TRBD1 or TRBD2 (5 bases each). Trimming stripped 1 base from V and 11 bases from J, with 17 bases between. Per germline, CDR1 SEHNR and CDR2 FQNEAQ (reference sequence). The CDR3 is 14 amino acids. The CDR3 region has the DNA TGTGCCAGCAGCTTAGGAGACCGGGAAGGGGAGCAGTACTTC. As protein: CASSLGDREGEQYF.

The V gene is TRBV19, the J gene TRBJ1-5, with a possible D match to TRBD1 (6 bases). CDR3 length: 13 residues. Deletions cut 3 bases from V and 7 bases from J, with 10 bases between. Germline CDR1 and CDR2: LNHDA and SQIVND (reference sequence). The CDR3 is CASSIGGEQPQHF. The CDR3 nucleotides read TGTGCCAGTAGTATTGGGGGCGAACAGCCCCAGCATTTT.

The rearrangement links TRBV7-8 to TRBJ2-1; 14 bases match TRBD2. Germline V gene data show CDR1 as SGHVS and CDR2 as FQNEAQ. V trimming: 4 bases; J trimming: 0 bases; junction bases outside the gene matches: 8. The CDR3 runs to 19 residues. Here the CDR3 reads CASSSNGLAGGHSYNEQFF. In nucleotides, the CDR3 is TGTGCCAGCAGCTCAAACGGACTAGCGGGGGGCCACTCCTACAATGAGCAGTTCTTC.

V is TRBV7-6 and J is TRBJ2-1; 8 nucleotides line up with TRBD2. CDR3 length: 16 amino acids. CDR1 SGHVS and CDR2 FNYEAQ come from the germline V gene. V lost 5 bases and J lost 0; bases outside the gene matches: 6. The CDR3 DNA sequence: TGTGCCAGCAGCCAGGCGGCGGGAGGCTCCTACAATGAGCAGTTCTTC. The encoded protein is CASSQAAGGSYNEQFF. The full variable domain, rest sourced from reference TRBV7-6 and TRBJ2-1, is GAGVSQSPRYKVTKRGQDVALRCDPISGHVSLYWYRQALGQGPEFLTYFNYEAQQDKSGLPNDRFSAERPEGSISTLTIQRTEQRDSAMYRCASSQAAGGSYNEQFFGPGTRLTVL.

The chain joins TRBV7-9 to TRBJ1-2, with D unclear. Germline V gives CDR1 SEHNR, CDR2 FQNEAQ (reference sequence). The V gene lost 1 base and the J gene lost 4 bases, with 10 bases spanning the gap. The CDR3 runs to 14 residues. CDR3: CASSLGADAYGYTF. In nucleotides, the CDR3 is TGTGCCAGCAGCTTAGGGGCGGACGCCTATGGCTACACCTTC.

This clone was detected only a few times. This chain uses TRBV6-5 with TRBJ1-5, with D unclear. Trimming removed 7 bases from V and 4 bases from J, with 11 bases in between. CDR1 MNHEY and CDR2 SVGAGI come from the germline V gene. The CDR3 covers 13 residues. As DNA, the CDR3 is TGTGCCAGCACGCAGAACTGGAATCAGCCCCAGCATTTT. Encoded protein: CASTQNWNQPQHF.

The DNA for the CDR3 is TGTGCCAGCAGCTTCAGCGGGACGACATACAATGAGCAGTTCTTC. As protein: CASSFSGTTYNEQFF. The chain carries TRBV11-2 and TRBJ2-1; 7 bases line up with TRBD2. The CDR3 has 15 amino acids. Germline V gene sequence: CDR1 SGHAT, CDR2 FQNNGV. Losses at the gene ends were 3 bases for V and 4 bases for J; bases not matched to a gene: 6.

The genes are TRBV5-1 and TRBJ1-1; perhaps TRBD1 as D (6 bases). Trimming pared 0 bases from V and 5 bases from J, leaving 20 bases between. Germline CDR1 SGHRS, CDR2 YFSETQ. The CDR3 runs to 17 residues. This chain's CDR3 is CASSLGFRGKTGTEAFF. As DNA, the CDR3 is TGCGCCAGCAGCTTGGGTTTTAGGGGGAAGACGGGAACTGAAGCTTTCTTT.

This chain uses TRBV19 with TRBJ2-1, with D hard to call. This CDR3 is built from 12 residues. V was cut by 3 bases and J by 7 bases, with 7 bases left in between. Per the germline V gene, CDR1 is LNHDA and CDR2 is SQIVND (reference sequence). The CDR3 is CASSILGNEQFF. The CDR3 nucleotides read TGTGCCAGTAGTATTTTGGGGAATGAGCAGTTCTTC. The variable domain in full, with the rest retrieved from reference TRBV19 and TRBJ2-1, is DGGITQSPKYLFRKEGQNVTLSCEQNLNHDAMYWYRQDPGQGLRLIYYSQIVNDFQKGDIAEGYSVSREKKESFPLTVTSAQKNPTAFYLCASSILGNEQFFGPGTRLTVL.

The V call is TRBV7-3, the J call TRBJ2-1, with 9 bases that match TRBD2. Germline CDR1 SGHTA, CDR2 FQGTGA. There are 16 residues in the CDR3. With 2 bases clipped from V and 5 bases from J, the junction kept 7 bases outside the gene matches. The CDR3: CASSLLAGEVHNEQFF. The DNA for the CDR3 is TGTGCCAGCAGCTTATTAGCGGGGGAAGTCCACAATGAGCAGTTCTTC.

CDR3 region: CASSIFAEPGELFF. DNA of the CDR3: TGTGCCAGTAGTATCTTCGCGGAGCCAGGGGAGCTGTTTTTT. The chain links TRBV19 to TRBJ2-2; D is ambiguous. CDR3 size: 14 residues. The V gene's germline CDR1 is LNHDA and CDR2 SQIVND (reference sequence). Trimming shortened V by 3 bases and J by 8 bases, and 13 bases separated the two germline ends.

The chain couples TRBV6-5 to TRBJ1-1, with D perhaps TRBD1 (6 bases). V lost 4 bases and J lost 4, with 10 bases in between. Germline CDR1 MNHEY, CDR2 SVGAGI. This CDR3 is built from 13 residues. The CDR3 spells CASSLQGGTEAFF. The DNA of the CDR3 is TGTGCCAGCAGTTTACAGGGAGGCACTGAAGCTTTCTTT.

This chain links TRBV7-2 with TRBJ1-2; D call uncertain. Per germline, CDR1 SGHTA and CDR2 FQGNSA. The CDR3 is 15 residues long. Trimming took 1 base from V and 4 from J, leaving 13 bases between them. CDR3 nucleotides: TGTGCCAGCAGCTTAGGTCCAGTGTCGGCCTATGGCTACACCTTC. Encoded protein: CASSLGPVSAYGYTF.